Presented here are 22 T cell receptor beta chains from one specimen sequenced in a study of T cell repertoires in cytomegalovirus infection (dated by TCRdb to between 2018 and 2021). No antigen has been identified for these receptors. What the treatment or condition label conveys for this sample: in vitro stimulation with specific CMV peptide epitopes to enrich CMV-specific T cells. Sequenced using an Illumina HiSeq 1500. Clones were called with MiXCR by TCRdb after fastp trimmed the public reads at Q25, and only in-frame beta chains were retained. Identical CDR3 proteins give one entry, which carries the most common genes and DNA. The sample records hundreds of thousands of distinct CDR3 sequences, around a third of which are singletons. The ten top clones hold 15% to 20% of the sample. The material sequenced was cultured PBMCs, taken from culture after CMV antigen stimulation. Source of these receptors: a human donor in good health (CMV status not recorded). Some clones in this sample may be carry-over from other donors' samples.

V usage is TRBV5-4 and J usage is TRBJ2-1; 13 nucleotides agree with TRBD2. Losses at the gene ends were 4 bases for V and 8 bases for J; bases not matched to a gene: 21. Germline-derived CDR1 and CDR2 are SGHNT and YYREEE (reference sequence). This CDR3 spans 20 amino acids. DNA of the CDR3: TGTGCCAGCAGCCGGACTAGCGGGAGATTCGTGGGTGGCCTAGTCCATGAGCAGTTCTTC. Translating it yields CASSRTSGRFVGGLVHEQFF.

In its sample, this clonotype was seen a few times. The J gene is TRBJ2-4, the V gene TRBV10-3, with unresolved D. CDR1 is ENHRY and CDR2 is SYGVKD in the germline V gene. V was shortened by 3 bases and J by 5 bases, with 11 bases between the two germline ends. This CDR3 has 14 amino acids. The chain's CDR3 is CAISDPTMENIQYF. The CDR3 bases are TGTGCCATCAGTGACCCTACAATGGAAAACATTCAGTACTTC.

V gene TRBV25-1 combines with J gene TRBJ2-1; D unresolved. Trimming took off 4 bases at V and 2 bases at J, with 9 bases between the two ends. Germline assignment: CDR1 MGHDK and CDR2 SYGVNS. This CDR3 comprises 14 residues. The CDR3 region has the DNA TGTGCCAGCAGTGCCTTGGACGCCTACAATGAGCAGTTCTTC. Residues: CASSALDAYNEQFF. The whole variable domain, remainder taken from reference TRBV25-1 and TRBJ2-1, is EADIYQTPRYLVIGTGKKITLECSQTMGHDKMYWYQQDPGMELHLIHYSYGVNSTEKGDLSSESTVSRIRTEHFPLTLESARPSHTSQYLCASSALDAYNEQFFGPGTRLTVL.

This clonotype was counted only a few times. This chain links TRBV7-9 with TRBJ2-1; either TRBD1 or TRBD2 may supply D (5 bases each). This CDR3 contains 11 residues. Germline assignment: CDR1 SEHNR and CDR2 FQNEAQ (reference sequence). Trimming shortened V by 7 bases and J by 9 bases, and 10 bases separated the two germline ends. In DNA form, the CDR3 reads TGTGCCAGCACCCATGGGGGTGAGCAGTTCTTC. Encoded protein: CASTHGGEQFF.

The chain joins TRBV28 to TRBJ2-1, with 7 bases identical to TRBD2. The germline gives CDR1 MDHEN, CDR2 SYDVKM. The J segment lost 0 bases and the V segment lost 4 bases, leaving 6 bases of the junction unmatched. The CDR3 covers 16 residues. CDR3 DNA: TGTGCCAGCAGTTCAGCAGCGGGGAACTCCTACAATGAGCAGTTCTTC. It encodes CASSSAAGNSYNEQFF.

This clonotype was detected ten times or more. The chain is built from TRBV7-9 and TRBJ2-3; TRBD2 aligns across 15 bases. CDR3 length: 16 residues. The germline V gene has CDR1 SEHNR and CDR2 FQNEAQ (reference sequence). V shed 5 bases and J 3 bases; nucleotides not matched to a gene: 3. The CDR3 here is CASSQGTSGRTDTQYF. The CDR3 DNA follows: TGTGCCAGCAGCCAGGGGACTAGCGGGAGGACAGATACGCAGTATTTT.

The DNA of the CDR3 is TGTGCCAGCGGCCCTGATTATGAGCAGTTCTTC. Translating gives CASGPDYEQFF. The chain is built from TRBV7-9 and TRBJ2-1; D remains unclear. The ends were cut back, 8 bases at V and 8 bases at J, with 10 bases in the middle. The CDR3 has 11 residues. Germline CDR1 is SEHNR and CDR2 is FQNEAQ (reference sequence).

This clonotype occurred a few times. This chain connects TRBV7-8 to TRBJ2-6; D unresolved. V shed 5 bases and J shed 0 bases, with 14 bases lying between them. Per the germline V gene, CDR1 is SGHVS and CDR2 is FQNEAQ. This CDR3 region has 17 residues. The CDR3 region has the DNA TGTGCCAGCAGCAACCTCAGGTTTGGCTCTGGGGCCAACGTCCTGACTTTC. Protein: CASSNLRFGSGANVLTF.

The sample holds a few counts of this clonotype. The V gene is TRBV6-2 or TRBV6-3, the J gene TRBJ1-1; D gene uncertain. Deletions cut 2 bases from V and 0 bases from J, with 10 bases between. The CDR3 spans 15 residues. Germline V lookup: CDR1 MNHEY, CDR2 SVGEGT. This CDR3 reads CASSYDRPMNTEAFF. The CDR3 DNA reads as TGTGCCAGCAGTTACGATCGTCCCATGAACACTGAAGCTTTCTTT.

The sample holds one count of this clonotype. V gene TRBV7-6 combines with J gene TRBJ2-7; tentative D call: TRBD2 (5 bases). V gave up 4 bases and J gave up 0 bases, with 13 bases separating them. Germline V gives CDR1 SGHVS, CDR2 FNYEAQ. The CDR3 is made up of 15 amino acids. The CDR3 region has the DNA TGTGCCAGCAGCTCCGGGGTTTCTGGCTCCTACGAGCAGTACTTC. This encodes CASSSGVSGSYEQYF.

Ten or more counts support this clonotype. The gene calls are TRBV7-2 and TRBJ2-5; D unresolved. Germline assignment: CDR1 SGHTA and CDR2 FQGNSA. Trimming cost V 5 bases and J 4 bases, with 17 bases left between them. The CDR3 sequence is 15 residues long. DNA for the CDR3: TGTGCCAGCAGCACCTCGACCCTTATAGGAGAGACCCAGTACTTC. Translation: CASSTSTLIGETQYF.

This clonotype was detected only a few times. This chain uses TRBV4-3 with TRBJ2-7; 7 positions agree with TRBD1. CDR3 size: 15 residues. Germline V gives CDR1 LGHNA, CDR2 YSLEER. Trimming removed 0 bases from V and 2 bases from J; junction bases left unmatched: 4. CDR3 in DNA: TGCGCCAGCAGCCAAGAAGGGCAGGGGGCCTACGAGCAGTACTTC. This codes for CASSQEGQGAYEQYF.

The V gene is TRBV19, the J gene TRBJ1-5; possible D gene TRBD1, 5 bases. V lost 3 bases and J 2 bases, leaving 11 bases between the germline ends. Germline assignment: CDR1 LNHDA and CDR2 SQIVND (reference sequence). This CDR3 comprises 15 residues. The CDR3 nucleotides are TGTGCCAGTAGTATCGCGGGGGGAGGCAATCAGCCCCAGCATTTT. It encodes CASSIAGGGNQPQHF.

V usage is TRBV27 and J usage is TRBJ2-3; weak D call: TRBD2 (6 bases). The CDR3 spans 13 residues. CDR1 is MNHEY and CDR2 is SMNVEV in the germline V gene (reference sequence). V lost 3 bases and J 6 bases, leaving 10 bases between the germline ends. The CDR3 here is CASSFGGIDTQYF. For the CDR3, the DNA is TGTGCCAGCAGTTTTGGAGGGATCGATACGCAGTATTTT.

There are a few counts of this clonotype. This chain uses TRBV7-2 with TRBJ2-5; tentatively, D is TRBD2 (5 bases). This CDR3 is 14 amino acids long. The V gene's germline CDR1 is SGHTA and CDR2 FQGNSA. Trimming took 4 bases from V and 1 from J, leaving 10 bases between them. CDR3 region: CASSSSGVQETQYF. The DNA for the CDR3 is TGTGCCAGCAGCTCCTCCGGGGTCCAAGAGACCCAGTACTTC.

This clonotype appeared a few times. V usage is TRBV7-6 and J usage is TRBJ1-2; D not certain. Germline V gene lookup returns CDR1 SGHVS and CDR2 FNYEAQ. V was shortened by 5 bases and J by 7 bases, with 23 bases between the two germline ends. CDR3 size: 16 residues. As DNA, the CDR3 is TGTGCCAGCAGCCGCCCGTCCGGCACCGACCGTAGTGGCTACACCTTC. Amino acid sequence: CASSRPSGTDRSGYTF.

The V and J genes are TRBV14 and TRBJ2-1; 10 nucleotides agree with TRBD2. This CDR3 has 17 amino acids. Trimming removed 2 bases from V and 8 bases from J; junction bases left unmatched: 12. Germline-derived CDR1 and CDR2 are SGHDN and FVKESK. In nucleotides, the CDR3 is TGTGCCAGCAGCCAATTCAGCGGGAGGGCTGGATTGTATGAGCAGTTCTTC. Its translation is CASSQFSGRAGLYEQFF.

This clonotype has only a few counts. The rearrangement joins TRBV27 to TRBJ2-7; D is perhaps TRBD2 (5 bases). Germline lookup yields CDR1 MNHEY and CDR2 SMNVEV (reference sequence). The CDR3 runs 17 residues. V was pared by 0 bases and J by 1 base, with 16 bases between. CDR3 coding DNA: TGTGCCAGCAGTTTATCGACCCCCGGGGAAATTTCCTACGAGCAGTACTTC. Protein product: CASSLSTPGEISYEQYF.

This clonotype showed up many times. J is TRBJ1-2 and V is TRBV19; D unresolved. Trimming left V 1 base short and J 0 bases short, with 9 bases between. Per germline, CDR1 LNHDA and CDR2 SQIVND (reference sequence). The CDR3 length is 15 residues. The CDR3 coding sequence is TGTGCCAGTAGTATAGGGGTCGGAGCTAACTATGGCTACACCTTC. It encodes CASSIGVGANYGYTF.

This rearrangement joins TRBV6-1 to TRBJ1-1; TRBD1 is a possible D gene (5 bases). Per germline, CDR1 MNHNS and CDR2 SASEGT. Trimming shortened V by 0 bases and J by 3 bases, and 14 bases separated the two germline ends. There are 16 residues in the CDR3. The CDR3 bases are TGTGCCAGCAGTGAAGCGCTTCGGGGGGTGGACACTGAAGCTTTCTTT. Translating it yields CASSEALRGVDTEAFF.

About this clonotype: A much more abundant neighbour one base away suggests this may be a read error. The rearrangement joins TRBV7-2 to TRBJ2-5, with 9 positions matching TRBD2. CDR1 and CDR2 (germline): SGHTA, FQGNSA. The CDR3 sequence is 18 residues long. Trimming cost V 6 bases and J 5 bases; bases outside gene matches: 19. This CDR3 is CASSPSTRDSGRWETQYF. The CDR3 DNA reads as TGTGCCAGCAGTCCATCTACACGGGATAGCGGGAGATGGGAGACCCAGTACTTC.

The chain recombines TRBV7-9 with TRBJ2-1, with 8 bases matching TRBD2. The CDR3 runs 16 residues. In germline, CDR1 is SEHNR, CDR2 FQNEAQ (reference sequence). With V trimmed by 3 bases and J by 4 bases, 8 bases remained unmatched. The CDR3 reads CASSFRPGGGYNEQFF. In nucleotides, the CDR3 is TGTGCCAGCAGCTTTCGACCCGGGGGGGGATACAATGAGCAGTTCTTC.